Listed here is a single TCR beta chain. What it binds is unknown. A multiplex PCR was run with 60 Vbeta primers and 13 Jbeta primers. The table came from immunoSEQ multiplex PCR; TCRdb's copy has only in-frame clones and leaves some out. The sample's table shows 100,000 to 150,000 clones. These data originate in a study of cytomegalovirus exposure and HLA in healthy donors. The wider study: Researchers previously reported finding roughly 120 million unique TCR beta sequences from approximately 190 million T cells.

These donors, healthy bone marrow donors, were studied. Findings and caveats of the study: From TCR beta sequences, most subjects' HLA-A and HLA-B alleles were reportedly predicted accurately. Prior analysis indicated that the majority of TCR beta V segments exhibited productivity approximately 90% or approximately 30% of the time.

After removal of 4 bases from V and 5 bases from J, the junction contained 6 bases not matched to a gene. The CDR3 is 14 residues long. Per the germline V gene, CDR1 is SGHRS and CDR2 is YFSETQ. The chain couples TRBV5-1 to TRBJ1-1; 9 bases align to TRBD1. The sample consisted of PBMCs. This TCR derives from a man aged 18 to 30 in good health and CMV-seronegative. The CDR3 here is CASSPGTGWTEAFF. The CDR3 bases are TGCGCCAGCAGCCCCGGGACAGGGTGGACTGAAGCTTTCTTT. Full variable domain (missing parts from reference TRBV5-1 and TRBJ1-1): KAGVTQTPRYLIKTRGQQVTLSCSPISGHRSVSWYQQTPGQGLQFLFEYFSETQRNKGNFPGRFSGRQFSNSRSEMNVSTLELGDSALYLCASSPGTGWTEAFFGQGTRLTVV.